This TCR beta chain was retrieved from a study of early T cells in non-severe SARS-CoV-2 infection. Study-level points and caveats: VDJdb matching, biased toward anti-spike CD8 responses, missed private and CD4 specificities.

Many counts were recorded for this clonotype. Its specificity is unknown. TCRdb redid the calling of the 5' RACE reads with MiXCR, one entry per CDR3 protein. The sample consists of more than 25,000 distinct CDR3 sequences, over 3.5% of them appearing once. Material: whole blood. This TCR derives from an adult who was a healthcare worker with PCR-confirmed SARS-CoV-2 infection or an uninfected control (not recorded which).

Here the CDR3 DNA reads TGTGCCAGCAGCCTATCCCTACGGACGGAGGCGCAGTATTTT. This sequence encodes CASSLSLRTEAQYF. The chain employs TRBV5-5 and TRBJ2-3; a weak D match, TRBD2 (5 bases). CDR3 size: 14 residues. Germline CDR1 is SGHKS and CDR2 is YYEKEE (reference sequence). The V gene lost 4 bases and the J gene lost 10 bases, with 19 bases spanning the gap.